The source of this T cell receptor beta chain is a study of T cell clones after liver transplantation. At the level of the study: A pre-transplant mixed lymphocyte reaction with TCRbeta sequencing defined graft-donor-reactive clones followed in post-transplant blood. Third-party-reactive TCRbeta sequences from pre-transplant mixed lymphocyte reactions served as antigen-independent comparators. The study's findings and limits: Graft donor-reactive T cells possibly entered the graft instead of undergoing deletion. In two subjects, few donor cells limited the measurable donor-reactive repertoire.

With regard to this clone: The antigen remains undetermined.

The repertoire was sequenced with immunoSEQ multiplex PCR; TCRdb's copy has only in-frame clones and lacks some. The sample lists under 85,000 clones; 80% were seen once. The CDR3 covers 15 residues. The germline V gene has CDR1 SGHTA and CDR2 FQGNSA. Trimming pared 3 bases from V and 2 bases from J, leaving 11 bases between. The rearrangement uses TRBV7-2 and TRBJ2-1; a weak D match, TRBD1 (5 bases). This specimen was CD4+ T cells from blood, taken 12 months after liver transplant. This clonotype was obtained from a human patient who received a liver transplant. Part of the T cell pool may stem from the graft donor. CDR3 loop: CASSFGAVTYNEQFF. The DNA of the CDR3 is TGTGCCAGCAGCTTTGGGGCAGTTACCTACAATGAGCAGTTCTTC.